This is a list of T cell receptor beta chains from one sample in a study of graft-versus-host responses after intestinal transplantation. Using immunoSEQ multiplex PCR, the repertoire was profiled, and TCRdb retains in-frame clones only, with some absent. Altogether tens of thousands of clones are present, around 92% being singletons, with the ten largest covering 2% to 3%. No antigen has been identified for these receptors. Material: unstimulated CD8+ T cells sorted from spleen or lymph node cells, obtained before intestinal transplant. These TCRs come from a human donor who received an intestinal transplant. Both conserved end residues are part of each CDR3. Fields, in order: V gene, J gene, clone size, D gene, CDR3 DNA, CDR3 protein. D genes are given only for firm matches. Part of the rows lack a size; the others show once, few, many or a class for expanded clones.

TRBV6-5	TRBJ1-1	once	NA	TGTGCCAGCAGTTACAACACGGGGACTGAAGCTTTCTTT	CASSYNTGTEAFF
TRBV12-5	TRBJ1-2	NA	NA	TGTGCTAGTGGTTTGGATACCGGGGACTATGGCTACACCTTC	CASGLDTGDYGYTF
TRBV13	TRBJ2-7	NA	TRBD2	TGTGCCAGCAGCAATATTAGCGGGACCTCCTACGAGCAGTACTTC	CASSNISGTSYEQYF
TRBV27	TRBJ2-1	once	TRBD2	TGTGCCAGCAGTGGGCTAGCGGACAATGAGCAGTTCTTC	CASSGLADNEQFF
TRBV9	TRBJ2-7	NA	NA	TGTGCCAGCAGCGTAGGGGCGGGAAGGGGTGACGAGCAGTACTTC	CASSVGAGRGDEQYF
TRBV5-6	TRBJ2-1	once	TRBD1	TGTGCCAGCAGCCTCGGGACAGGGTGCAATGAGCAGTTCTTC	CASSLGTGCNEQFF
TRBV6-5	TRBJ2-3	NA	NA	TGTGCCAGCAGTTACGCGCCAGATACGCAGTATTTT	CASSYAPDTQYF
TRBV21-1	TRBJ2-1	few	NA	TGTGCCAGCAGCAAAGGGGGGACTAGCGGGAGTAGGAATGAGCAGTTCTTC	CASSKGGTSGSRNEQFF
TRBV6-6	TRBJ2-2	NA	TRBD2	TGTGCCAGCAGTCCCGGGGGGAGGGTCGAAACCGGGGAGCTGTTTTTT	CASSPGGRVETGELFF
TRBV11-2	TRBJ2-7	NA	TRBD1	TGTGCCAGCAGCAGGCCGGGACAGGGTATAGACGAGCAGTACTTC	CASSRPGQGIDEQYF
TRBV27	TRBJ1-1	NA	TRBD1	TGTGCCAGCAGTCCCGGACAGGGGGCGAAGGGCACTGAAGCTTTCTTT	CASSPGQGAKGTEAFF
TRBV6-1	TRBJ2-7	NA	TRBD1	TGTGCCAGCAGTGATATGGTTTGGGGACAGGGGTTCTACGAGCAGTACTTC	CASSDMVWGQGFYEQYF
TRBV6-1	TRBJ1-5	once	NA	TGTGCCAGCAGTGAAGGACAGAGATATAGCAATCAGCCCCAGCATTTT	CASSEGQRYSNQPQHF
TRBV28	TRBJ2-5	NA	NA	TGTGCCAGCAGTTCTGGCCACGAGTACTTC	CASSSGHEYF
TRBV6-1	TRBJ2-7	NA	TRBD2	TGTGCCCATCGCGGGGGGCGGTCCTACGAGCAGTACTTC	CAHRGGRSYEQYF
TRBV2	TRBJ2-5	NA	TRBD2	TGTGCCAGCAGTTTACTACCCCCAAGCGGGGTGGTAGAGCAGTACTTC	CASSLLPPSGVVEQYF
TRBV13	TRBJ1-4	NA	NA	TGTGCCAGCAGAACGGGGGGCAACACTAATGAAAAACTGTTTTTT	CASRTGGNTNEKLFF
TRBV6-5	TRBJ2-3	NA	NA	TGTGCCAGCAGTTCAATAGCTGGAGGGGGCGCAGATACGCAGTATTTT	CASSSIAGGGADTQYF
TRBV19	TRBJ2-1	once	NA	TGTGCCAGTAGTATAGATCGAGGCTACAATGAGCAGTTCTTC	CASSIDRGYNEQFF
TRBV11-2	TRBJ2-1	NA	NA	TGTGCCAGCAGCTTAGGGAGCCCTGAGCAGTTCTTC	CASSLGSPEQFF
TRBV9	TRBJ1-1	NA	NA	TGTGCCAGCAGCTTTCGGGCCGGGGGGGCTGAAGCTTTCTTT	CASSFRAGGAEAFF
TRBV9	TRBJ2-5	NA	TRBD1	TGTGCCAGCAGCCTCGGGGACAGCCAAGAGACCCAGTACTTC	CASSLGDSQETQYF
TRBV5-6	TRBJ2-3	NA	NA	TGTGCCAGCAGCCCCACCGGGGGTCTTTCCCACACAGATACGCAGTATTTT	CASSPTGGLSHTDTQYF
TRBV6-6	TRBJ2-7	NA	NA	TGTGCCAGCAGTTACTCTAGGACATACGAGCAGTACTTC	CASSYSRTYEQYF
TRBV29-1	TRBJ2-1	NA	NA	TGCAGCGTTCCGGAGGGGGCAGGTGAGCAGTTCTTC	CSVPEGAGEQFF
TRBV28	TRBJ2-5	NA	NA	TGTGCCAGCAGTCCAAGTACTTTCGCCCAGTACTTC	CASSPSTFAQYF
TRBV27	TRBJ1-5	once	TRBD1	TGTGCCAGCAGGGGGACAGTAGATCAGCCCCAGCATTTT	CASRGTVDQPQHF
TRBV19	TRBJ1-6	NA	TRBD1	TGTGCCAGTAGCCCATGGGGACAGGGTAATTCACCCCTCCACTTT	CASSPWGQGNSPLHF
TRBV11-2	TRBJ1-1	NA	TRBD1	TGTGCCAGCAGCTTAGAGCCAGGGGGGTTAGGTGAAGCTTTCTTT	CASSLEPGGLGEAFF
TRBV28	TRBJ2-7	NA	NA	TGTGCCAGCAGTATCGACAGCACCTACGAGCAGTACTTC	CASSIDSTYEQYF
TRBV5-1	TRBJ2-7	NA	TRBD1	TGCGCCAGCAGCTTGACACCTCAGGGGGACGAGCAGTACTTC	CASSLTPQGDEQYF
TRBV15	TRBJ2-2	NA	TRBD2	TGTGCCACCAGCAGTGAGGGACTAGAAGCCGGGGAGCTGTTTTTT	CATSSEGLEAGELFF
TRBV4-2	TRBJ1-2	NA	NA	TGTGCCAGCAGCCAAGGGGTGAGCGCCTATGGCTACACCTTC	CASSQGVSAYGYTF